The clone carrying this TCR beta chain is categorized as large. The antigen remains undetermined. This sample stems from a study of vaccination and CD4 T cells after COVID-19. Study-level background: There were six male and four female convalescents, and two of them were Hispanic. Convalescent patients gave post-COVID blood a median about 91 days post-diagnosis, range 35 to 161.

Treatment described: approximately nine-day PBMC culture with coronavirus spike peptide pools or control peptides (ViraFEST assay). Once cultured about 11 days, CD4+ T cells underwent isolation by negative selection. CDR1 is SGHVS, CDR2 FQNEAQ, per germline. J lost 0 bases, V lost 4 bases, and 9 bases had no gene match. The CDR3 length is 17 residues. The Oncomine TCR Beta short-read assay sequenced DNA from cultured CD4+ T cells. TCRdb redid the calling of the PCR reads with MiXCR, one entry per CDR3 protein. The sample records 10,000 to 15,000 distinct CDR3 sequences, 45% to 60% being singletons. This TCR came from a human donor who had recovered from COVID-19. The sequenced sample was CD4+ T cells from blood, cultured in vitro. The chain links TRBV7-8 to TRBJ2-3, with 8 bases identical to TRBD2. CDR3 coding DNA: TGTGCCAGCAGCTCCGGGACTAGTATTTCTAGCACAGATACGCAGTATTTT. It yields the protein CASSSGTSISSTDTQYF.